Given below is one T cell receptor beta chain in context. TCR beta cDNA came from around 500 ng total RNA, primed with a constant-region primer. Slightly modified ARM-PCR with three nested multiplex PCR rounds yielded TCR beta libraries. The two initial PCR rounds, 9 to 11 cycles each, used TRBV1-TRBV30 forward and C-beta reverse primers. TCRdb redid the calling of the multiplex PCR reads with MiXCR, one entry per CDR3 protein. This sample has about 310,000 distinct CDR3 sequences, with nearly 60% found just once. Germline DNA was also extracted, and blood RNA was taken from unsorted whole blood. The data stem from a study of tumor-infiltrating lymphocytes in primary liver carcinoma. Across the study: Stage T1-T3 N0M0 and a size of about 4.2 to 10 cm characterized the tumors.

The CDR3 has 13 amino acids. Germline values: CDR1 MNHNY, CDR2 SVGAGI (reference sequence). The germline V and J ends were trimmed by 4 bases and 2 bases, with 6 bases remaining between them. Sequences were obtained from peripheral blood. The source of this sequence is a woman under 40 with primary liver carcinoma and hepatitis B virus infection. V gene TRBV6-6 combines with J gene TRBJ1-3; D is undetermined. CDR3 sequence reads: CASSFYTGNTIYF. CDR3 DNA: TGTGCCAGCAGTTTCTACACTGGAAACACCATATATTTT.